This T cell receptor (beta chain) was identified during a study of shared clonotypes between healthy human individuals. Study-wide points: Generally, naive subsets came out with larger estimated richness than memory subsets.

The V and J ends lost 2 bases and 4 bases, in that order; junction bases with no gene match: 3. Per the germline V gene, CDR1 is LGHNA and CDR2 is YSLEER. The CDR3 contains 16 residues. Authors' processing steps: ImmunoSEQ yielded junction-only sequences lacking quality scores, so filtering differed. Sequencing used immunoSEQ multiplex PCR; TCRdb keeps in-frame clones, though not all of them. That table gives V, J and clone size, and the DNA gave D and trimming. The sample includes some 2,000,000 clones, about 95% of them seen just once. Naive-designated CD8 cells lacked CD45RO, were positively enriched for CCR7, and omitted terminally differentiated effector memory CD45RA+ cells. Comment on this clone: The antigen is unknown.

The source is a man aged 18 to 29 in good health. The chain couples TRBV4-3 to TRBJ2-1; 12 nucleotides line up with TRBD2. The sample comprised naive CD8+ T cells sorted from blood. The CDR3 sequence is CASSQLAGGRYNEQFF. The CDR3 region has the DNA TGCGCCAGCAGCCAACTAGCGGGAGGGAGGTACAATGAGCAGTTCTTC.